These 23 T cell receptor beta chains were all obtained from the same sample, sequenced in a study of identical twins. One entry per CDR3 protein results from TCRdb running MiXCR on the 5' RACE reads. The table includes about 200,000 distinct CDR3 sequences, roughly 15% detected once. These data were also reused for a study on T cells expressing NK-cell markers.

Specimen: CD8+ T cells sorted from blood. Receptor source: a young woman in good health.

This sequence joins TRBV2 and TRBJ2-3; the D gene could be TRBD1 or TRBD2 (5 bases each). CDR3 size: 14 residues. The germline CDR1 and CDR2 sequences are SNHLY and FYNNEI. V was shortened by 2 bases and J by 2 bases, with 8 bases between the two germline ends. The CDR3 DNA reads as TGTGCCAGCAGTGAACTGGGACCCACAGATACGCAGTATTTT. Translating gives CASSELGPTDTQYF.

This clonotype has ten or more counts. The rearrangement joins TRBV20-1 to TRBJ2-7, with 7 bases fitting TRBD1. From germline, CDR1 is DFQATT and CDR2 SNEGSKA (reference sequence). Trimming at V came to 5 bases and at J to 2 bases, leaving 3 bases not matched to a gene. The length of the CDR3 is 12 residues. CDR3 residues: CSAPGTAYEQYF. The DNA for the CDR3 is TGCAGTGCTCCTGGGACAGCCTACGAGCAGTACTTC.

This clonotype was detected ten times or more. This chain connects TRBV20-1 to TRBJ1-2; D remains ambiguous. Germline CDR1 and CDR2: DFQATT and SNEGSKA (reference sequence). Trimming took 5 bases from V and 4 from J, leaving 14 bases between them. The CDR3 is 13 amino acids. As DNA, the CDR3 is TGCAGTGCTTCGGAATCCCCGCGCTATGGCTACACCTTC. Translating gives CSASESPRYGYTF.

This clonotype was counted only a few times. The chain employs TRBV12-3 or TRBV12-4 and TRBJ1-1; D not certain. Trimming removed 4 bases from V and 3 bases from J, with 6 bases in between. The CDR3 is made up of 12 amino acids. CDR3: CASSWGYTEAFF. CDR3 in DNA: TGTGCCAGCAGTTGGGGATACACTGAAGCTTTCTTT.

The rearrangement joins TRBV9 to TRBJ1-1; no clear D. Trimming shortened V by 0 bases and J by 5 bases, and 2 bases separated the two germline ends. Germline V CDR1 and CDR2: SGDLS, YYNGEE. This CDR3 is built from 11 residues. CDR3 bases: TGTGCCAGCAGCGTAGTTACTGAAGCTTTCTTT. As protein: CASSVVTEAFF.

The table lists this clonotype with a few counts. This chain connects TRBV5-1 to TRBJ2-5; 16 bases line up with TRBD2. This CDR3 contains 17 residues. Per germline, CDR1 SGHRS and CDR2 YFSETQ. V dropped 3 bases and J dropped 1; count of bases not matched to a gene: 3. The CDR3 DNA reads as TGCGCCAGCAGCTCGGGACTAGCGGGGGGGTCCCAAGAGACCCAGTACTTC. It yields the protein CASSSGLAGGSQETQYF.

With regard to this clonotype: The junction differs from germline at one of its ends, possibly a read error. This chain uses TRBV12-3 or TRBV12-4 with TRBJ2-6; D perhaps matches TRBD1 (6 bases). The CDR3 totals 18 residues. The chain's CDR3 is CACSLAWQGNSGANVLTF. The CDR3 DNA is TGTGCCTGCAGTTTAGCATGGCAGGGGAACTCTGGGGCCAACGTCCTGACTTTC.

There are a few counts of this clonotype. CDR3 in DNA: TGCAGTGCCGCAAAAGCGGGAGCCGCAGATACGCAGTATTTT. As protein: CSAAKAGAADTQYF. The V and J genes are TRBV20-1 and TRBJ2-3; 8 bases align to TRBD2. Germline trimming cut 6 bases from V and 4 bases from J; bases unmatched to any gene: 9. The CDR3 extends over 14 amino acids. The V gene's germline CDR1 is DFQATT and CDR2 SNEGSKA (reference sequence).

This chain connects TRBV4-1 to TRBJ2-4; 8 bases agree with TRBD1. Germline trimming cut 3 bases from V and 11 bases from J; bases unmatched to any gene: 6. CDR1 and CDR2 from the germline V gene are MGHRA and YSYEKL. The CDR3 sequence is 13 residues long. CDR3 loop: CASSHGQGYFQYF. CDR3 bases: TGCGCCAGCAGCCACGGACAGGGTTACTTTCAGTACTTC.

This clonotype was counted only a few times. V gene TRBV20-1 combines with J gene TRBJ2-7; the D is unclear. Germline V gives CDR1 DFQATT, CDR2 SNEGSKA (reference sequence). Trimming removed 3 bases at V and 2 bases at J, with 17 bases between. The CDR3 spans 15 residues. Written as DNA, the CDR3 is TGCAGTGCTAGCACCAGGACCAGATCCCCCTACGAGCAGTACTTC. The encoded protein is CSASTRTRSPYEQYF.

The DNA for the CDR3 is TGTGCCAGCAGCCCCCTGTTCGGGGCAACGGAGACCCAGTACTTC. It encodes CASSPLFGATETQYF. This chain uses TRBV7-8 with TRBJ2-5, with D tentatively TRBD1 or TRBD2 (5 bases each). This CDR3 comprises 15 residues. Germline assignment: CDR1 SGHVS and CDR2 FQNEAQ. Trimming shortened V by 5 bases and J by 5 bases, and 18 bases separated the two germline ends.

Only a few counts were recorded for this clonotype. Its ends do not fully match the called genes, so a read error is possible. The chain joins TRBV24-1 to TRBJ2-1; 8 positions agree with TRBD1. Germline values: CDR1 KGHDR, CDR2 SFDVKD. The CDR3 loop spans 15 amino acids. The CDR3 loop is CATSDSGTGYSEQFF. DNA of the CDR3: TGTGCCACCAGTGATTCCGGGACAGGCTACAGTGAGCAGTTCTTC.

The chain links TRBV11-3 to TRBJ2-1; 7 bases match TRBD1. Germline loops: CDR1 SGHNT, CDR2 YENEEA. The CDR3 totals 15 residues. Trimming removed 4 bases from V and 5 bases from J; junction bases left unmatched: 8. CDR3 nucleotide sequence: TGTGCCAGCAGCTCATTCGGACAGGAGCACAATGAGCAGTTCTTC. Translated: CASSSFGQEHNEQFF. Combining the CDR3 with reference TRBV11-3 and TRBJ2-1 gives the whole variable domain EAGVVQSPRYKIIEKKQPVAFWCNPISGHNTLYWYLQNLGQGPELLIRYENEEAVDDSQLPKDRFSAERLKGVDSTLKIQPAELGDSAVYLCASSSFGQEHNEQFFGPGTRLTVL.

This chain joins TRBV19 and TRBJ1-5; D gene uncertain. The CDR3 has 14 amino acids. Germline CDR1 and CDR2: LNHDA and SQIVND (reference sequence). V lost 7 bases to trimming and J lost 3 bases, with 13 bases between them. CDR3 loop: CASTSYEANQPQHF. CDR3 nucleotide sequence: TGTGCCAGTACCTCATACGAAGCCAATCAGCCCCAGCATTTT.

The chain couples TRBV6-1 to TRBJ2-2; perhaps TRBD1 as D (6 bases). V gave up 5 bases and J gave up 0 bases, with 10 bases separating them. CDR3 size: 15 residues. Germline loops: CDR1 MNHNS, CDR2 SASEGT. The CDR3 spells CASSLRTANTGELFF. The DNA of the CDR3 is TGTGCCAGCAGTCTTAGGACAGCGAACACCGGGGAGCTGTTTTTT.

The V call is TRBV3-1, the J call TRBJ1-1; no reliable D call. In germline, CDR1 is LGHDT, CDR2 YNNKEL (reference sequence). Trimming shortened V by 0 bases and J by 3 bases, and 17 bases separated the two germline ends. CDR3 length equals 17 residues. The CDR3 DNA sequence: TGTGCCAGCAGCCAAGATCAATTGGTCGGAATGGACACTGAAGCTTTCTTT. Translated: CASSQDQLVGMDTEAFF. The variable domain in full, completed from reference TRBV3-1 and TRBJ1-1, reads DTAVSQTPKYLVTQMGNDKSIKCEQNLGHDTMYWYKQDSKKFLKIMFSYNNKELIINETVPNRFSPKSPDKAHLNLHINSLELGDSAVYFCASSQDQLVGMDTEAFFGQGTRLTVV.

The chain carries TRBV10-3 and TRBJ1-2; D remains ambiguous. CDR1 ENHRY and CDR2 SYGVKD come from the germline V gene. This CDR3 has 13 amino acids. V lost 10 bases, J lost 2 bases, and 14 bases lay in between. The CDR3 DNA reads as TGTGCCACTGACCCCGGGAACAACTATGGCTACACCTTC. Encoded protein: CATDPGNNYGYTF.

This clonotype was seen ten or more times. The rearrangement joins TRBV5-6 to TRBJ2-6; D remains unclear. Per the germline V gene, CDR1 is SGHDT and CDR2 is YYEEEE. The V end lost 2 bases, the J end lost 1 base, and 4 bases lay between the germline ends. The CDR3 length is 14 residues. The CDR3 reads CASSFGSGANVLTF. The CDR3 DNA follows: TGTGCCAGCAGCTTTGGGTCTGGGGCCAACGTCCTGACTTTC.

In this sample, this clonotype turned up a few times. The chain has TRBV29-1 and TRBJ2-1; a weak D match, TRBD1 (5 bases). V shed 7 bases and J shed 5 bases, with 21 bases lying between them. The CDR3 consists of 15 residues. In germline, CDR1 is SQVTM, CDR2 ANQGSEA. CDR3 amino acids: CSDLDGALRDNEQFF. CDR3 DNA sequence: TGCAGCGACCTCGATGGGGCCTTAAGGGACAATGAGCAGTTCTTC.

This rearrangement joins TRBV7-9 to TRBJ2-7; 10 bases line up with TRBD2. CDR3 length: 17 residues. Trimming cost V 6 bases and J 2 bases; bases outside gene matches: 13. Germline V gene data show CDR1 as SEHNR and CDR2 as FQNEAQ (reference sequence). CDR3 in DNA: TGTGCCAGCAGTTCTAGCGGGGGTCCTCCTCTTCCCTACGAGCAGTACTTC. Its translation: CASSSSGGPPLPYEQYF. Using reference TRBV7-9 and TRBJ2-7 for the parts outside the CDR3, the full variable domain is DTGVSQNPRHKITKRGQNVTFRCDPISEHNRLYWYRQTLGQGPEFLTYFQNEAQLEKSRLLSDRFSAERPKGSFSTLEIQRTEQGDSAMYLCASSSSGGPPLPYEQYFGPGTRLTVT.

The chain combines TRBV20-1 with TRBJ2-1, with unresolved D. The CDR3 is 14 amino acids. The V and J ends lost 6 bases and 0 bases respectively, with 12 bases between them. The V gene's germline CDR1 is DFQATT and CDR2 SNEGSKA (reference sequence). DNA of the CDR3: TGCAGTGCAACCGGGCCATTCTCCTACAATGAGCAGTTCTTC. It yields the protein CSATGPFSYNEQFF.

This clonotype was observed at least ten times. The V call is TRBV20-1, the J call TRBJ2-5; D may be TRBD1 or TRBD2 (5 bases each). The CDR3 runs 14 residues. Germline CDR1 reads DFQATT; CDR2 reads SNEGSKA (reference sequence). The V and J ends lost 0 bases and 1 base respectively, with 9 bases between them. Written as DNA, the CDR3 is TGCAGTGCTAGAGATGGGACGCCCCAAGAGACCCAGTACTTC. Protein sequence: CSARDGTPQETQYF.

This clonotype was seen at least ten times. This rearrangement joins TRBV7-6 to TRBJ1-1, with 7 bases that match TRBD1. V shed 4 bases and J 1 base; nucleotides not matched to a gene: 0. The CDR3 contains 13 residues. Germline-derived CDR1 and CDR2 are SGHVS and FNYEAQ. CDR3 sequence reads: CASSSGGNTEAFF. In DNA form, the CDR3 reads TGTGCCAGCAGCTCAGGGGGGAACACTGAAGCTTTCTTT.